The 6 T cell receptor beta chains below all came from one sample that was sequenced in a study of cytomegalovirus exposure and HLA in healthy donors. Amplification used 60 Vbeta primers and 13 Jbeta primers. Data came from immunoSEQ multiplex PCR; TCRdb stores just in-frame clones and leaves some out. The data contain over 70,000 clones, 78% of them singletons. Sequencing was done on a sample of PBMCs. The receptor source for this set is a male donor in good health and CMV-seropositive.

The rearrangement joins TRBV18 to TRBJ1-1; no clear D. V shed 3 bases and J shed 1 base, with 9 bases lying between them. The CDR3 loop spans 14 amino acids. The germline gives CDR1 KGHSH, CDR2 LQKENI. CDR3 residues: CASSPIIGNTEAFF. CDR3 coding DNA: TGTGCCAGCTCACCCATAATCGGGAACACTGAAGCTTTCTTT. The variable domain in full, completed from reference TRBV18 and TRBJ1-1, reads NAGVMQNPRHLVRRRGQEARLRCSPMKGHSHVYWYRQLPEEGLKFMVYLQKENIIDESGMPKERFSAEFPKEGPSILRIQQVVRGDSAAYFCASSPIIGNTEAFFGQGTRLTVV.

This clone appeared a few times. The chain carries TRBV5-1 and TRBJ2-2; perhaps TRBD1 as D (6 bases). The length of the CDR3 is 16 residues. CDR1 and CDR2 (germline): SGHRS, YFSETQ. With 0 bases removed from V and 4 bases from J, the gap between germline ends came to 13 bases. The CDR3 DNA reads as TGCGCCAGCAGCTTGGTTTCAGGGGATGTCACCGGGGAGCTGTTTTTT. As protein: CASSLVSGDVTGELFF.

The rearrangement links TRBV19 to TRBJ2-3; 12 bases match TRBD2. The germline CDR1 and CDR2 sequences are LNHDA and SQIVND (reference sequence). The trim removed 4 bases at V and 3 bases at J, leaving 8 bases unmatched. CDR3 length: 17 amino acids. The CDR3 loop reads CASSTWTSGVFTDTQYF. CDR3 DNA: TGTGCCAGTAGTACTTGGACTAGCGGGGTTTTTACAGATACGCAGTATTTT.

The chain is built from TRBV4-1 and TRBJ2-7; 8 positions match TRBD2. The CDR3 totals 15 residues. The germline V gene has CDR1 MGHRA and CDR2 YSYEKL. Trimming cost V 1 base and J 5 bases; bases outside gene matches: 7. CDR3 DNA sequence: TGCGCCAGCAGCCAAGGGGCTAGCGGGTTCAACGAGCAGTACTTC. The encoded protein is CASSQGASGFNEQYF.

The chain joins TRBV27 to TRBJ2-3; the match to TRBD2 covers 9 bases. Germline assignment: CDR1 MNHEY and CDR2 SMNVEV (reference sequence). The V gene end was trimmed by 3 bases and the J gene end by 10 bases; junction bases not matched to a gene: 8. The CDR3 has 14 residues. Written as DNA, the CDR3 is TGTGCCAGCAGTTTTGAGGCGGGAGGGCCCGCGCAGTATTTT. Its translation is CASSFEAGGPAQYF.

This clone was seen repeatedly, ten times or more. The chain carries TRBV7-9 and TRBJ1-2; 7 positions agree with TRBD1. Germline-derived CDR1 and CDR2 are SEHNR and FQNEAQ (reference sequence). V was pared by 7 bases and J by 5 bases, with 22 bases of the junction left unmatched. This CDR3 comprises 18 residues. CDR3 in amino acids: CASTTLRDRVLGLYGYTF. CDR3 in DNA: TGTGCCAGCACCACACTCCGGGACAGAGTTTTGGGTTTATATGGCTACACCTTC.